This passage covers 28 T cell receptor beta chains from one sample sequenced in a study of cytomegalovirus exposure and HLA in healthy donors. Data came from immunoSEQ multiplex PCR; TCRdb stores just in-frame clones and leaves some out. The data contain fewer than 200,000 clones, about 90% of them singletons. The sample consisted of PBMCs. The source is a woman under 30 in good health and CMV-seropositive.

The gene calls are TRBV5-4 and TRBJ2-1, with a possible D match to TRBD2 (6 bases). The ends were cut back, 0 bases at V and 0 bases at J, with 10 bases in the middle. The CDR3 sequence is 16 residues long. CDR1 and CDR2 from the germline V gene are SGHNT and YYREEE (reference sequence). This chain's CDR3 is CASSLAGTHSYNEQFF. As DNA, the CDR3 is TGTGCCAGCAGCTTGGCAGGGACTCACTCCTACAATGAGCAGTTCTTC.

The CDR3 DNA reads as TGTGCCAGCAGTTTATCGATGGGACTAGCGGGAGGTGAGCAGTTCTTC. This codes for CASSLSMGLAGGEQFF. The V and J genes are TRBV27 and TRBJ2-1; 15 nucleotides line up with TRBD2. V trimming: 0 bases; J trimming: 9 bases; junction bases outside the gene matches: 3. The CDR3 is made up of 16 amino acids. Germline CDR1 reads MNHEY; CDR2 reads SMNVEV (reference sequence).

The chain couples TRBV28 to TRBJ2-7; TRBD2 agrees at 10 bases. Germline CDR1 MDHEN, CDR2 SYDVKM. The CDR3 is made up of 13 amino acids. V shed 7 bases and J 3 bases; nucleotides not matched to a gene: 3. The CDR3, as DNA: TGTGCCAGCAAAGGGACTAGCGACTACGAGCAGTACTTC. It is translated as CASKGTSDYEQYF. Looking up the rest from reference TRBV28 and TRBJ2-7 gives the full variable domain: DVKVTQSSRYLVKRTGEKVFLECVQDMDHENMFWYRQDPGLGLRLIYFSYDVKMKEKGDIPEGYSVSREKKERFSLILESASTNQTSMYLCASKGTSDYEQYFGPGTRLTVT.

The chain employs TRBV2 and TRBJ1-1; D unresolved. Germline CDR1 is SNHLY and CDR2 is FYNNEI. This CDR3 is 14 amino acids long. The V end lost 6 bases, the J end lost 0 bases, and 11 bases lay between the germline ends. CDR3 protein: CASRFTVLNTEAFF. The CDR3 DNA reads TGTGCCAGCAGGTTTACAGTCCTGAACACTGAAGCTTTCTTT.

The rearrangement uses TRBV18 and TRBJ2-7; 9 nucleotides match TRBD1. The CDR3 has 14 residues. V lost 3 bases to trimming and J lost 3 bases; unmatched junction nucleotides: 3. Germline V CDR1 and CDR2: KGHSH, LQKENI. CDR3 region: CASSPWTGDYEQYF. The CDR3 DNA sequence: TGTGCCAGCTCACCGTGGACAGGGGACTACGAGCAGTACTTC.

To note about this clone: Distinct nucleotide sequences in the sample also encode this CDR3. The chain carries TRBV9 and TRBJ2-2; 8 bases are shared with TRBD2. CDR3 length: 14 amino acids. Germline V lookup: CDR1 SGDLS, CDR2 YYNGEE. The J segment lost 3 bases and the V segment lost 2 bases, leaving 0 bases of the junction unmatched. The CDR3 sequence is CASSVGGDTGELFF. CDR3 bases: TGTGCCAGCAGCGTCGGGGGGGACACCGGGGAGCTGTTTTTT.

Only a few counts were recorded for this clone. The J gene is TRBJ2-7, the V gene TRBV6-5, with D possibly TRBD1 on 6 matching bases. The CDR3 totals 12 residues. The germline gives CDR1 MNHEY, CDR2 SVGAGI. The ends were cut back, 10 bases at V and 1 base at J, with 11 bases in the middle. The CDR3: CATFGQSYEQYF. As DNA, the CDR3 is TGTGCCACCTTTGGACAGTCCTACGAGCAGTACTTC.

The genes are TRBV7-2 and TRBJ2-7; 9 bases match TRBD2. This CDR3 comprises 16 residues. J was trimmed by 2 bases and V by 0 bases; bases with no gene match: 5. CDR1 and CDR2 (germline): SGHTA, FQGNSA. In DNA, the CDR3 is TGTGCCAGCAGCTTAGCGCGGGGCGGGGGGGCCTACGAGCAGTACTTC. Amino acids: CASSLARGGGAYEQYF.

The rearrangement uses TRBV7-8 and TRBJ2-3, with D unclear. Trimming left V 2 bases short and J 5 bases short, with 5 bases between. CDR3 length: 12 amino acids. Germline V gives CDR1 SGHVS, CDR2 FQNEAQ. The CDR3: CASSLFLDTQYF. CDR3 bases: TGTGCCAGCAGCTTATTCCTAGATACGCAGTATTTT.

The chain is built from TRBV7-9 and TRBJ1-2; no definite D call. The CDR3 consists of 14 residues. Germline CDR1 is SEHNR and CDR2 is FQNEAQ (reference sequence). V lost 4 bases and J 1 base, leaving 10 bases between the germline ends. The CDR3 bases are TGTGCCAGCAGCTCCTTACATGATAACTATGGCTACACCTTC. Protein sequence: CASSSLHDNYGYTF.

In DNA, the CDR3 is TGTGCCAGCAGCCCGACCGGTCAGGGGACTGAAGCTTTCTTT. This translates into CASSPTGQGTEAFF. The chain carries TRBV7-3 and TRBJ1-1, with D possibly matching TRBD1 (6 bases). The CDR3 extends over 14 amino acids. V dropped 5 bases and J dropped 5 bases, with 15 bases sitting between them. CDR1 and CDR2 (germline): SGHTA, FQGTGA. The full variable domain, its missing parts supplied by reference TRBV7-3 and TRBJ1-1, is GAGVSQTPSNKVTEKGKYVELRCDPISGHTALYWYRQSLGQGPEFLIYFQGTGAADDSGLPNDRFFAVRPEGSVSTLKIQRTERGDSAVYLCASSPTGQGTEAFFGQGTRLTVV.

This chain connects TRBV7-9 to TRBJ2-3; a weak D match, TRBD1 (6 bases). In germline, CDR1 is SEHNR, CDR2 FQNEAQ (reference sequence). Trimming removed 2 bases at V and 7 bases at J, with 16 bases between. The CDR3 is made up of 15 amino acids. This CDR3 is CASSLMKQGRNTQYF. The DNA of the CDR3 is TGTGCCAGCAGCTTAATGAAACAGGGACGAAATACGCAGTATTTT.

The chain employs TRBV4-2 and TRBJ2-1; 12 positions match TRBD2. The CDR3 has 17 amino acids. The germline CDR1 and CDR2 sequences are LGHNA and YNFKEQ. The J segment lost 10 bases and the V segment lost 0 bases, leaving 10 bases of the junction unmatched. The CDR3 DNA sequence: TGTGCCAGCAGCCAAGATCCCGGGCGACTAGCGGGAGAAGAGCAGTTCTTC. Its translation is CASSQDPGRLAGEEQFF.

This rearrangement joins TRBV4-1 to TRBJ2-5, with D tentatively TRBD2 (7 bases). CDR1 and CDR2 (germline): MGHRA, YSYEKL. V lost 5 bases and J 4 bases, leaving 11 bases between the germline ends. CDR3 length equals 13 residues. CDR3 protein: CASSLGGVETQYF. The CDR3 coding sequence is TGCGCCAGCAGCTTAGGGGGGGTAGAGACCCAGTACTTC.

The gene calls are TRBV11-2 and TRBJ2-1; TRBD2 matches at 9 bases. CDR3 length: 19 amino acids. V was clipped by 1 base and J by 4 bases; unmatched bases: 14. CDR1 SGHAT and CDR2 FQNNGV come from the germline V gene. This CDR3 reads CASSLGRTAGGPWYNEQFF. CDR3 DNA sequence: TGTGCCAGCAGCTTAGGTCGGACGGCGGGGGGGCCGTGGTACAATGAGCAGTTCTTC.

V is TRBV19 and J is TRBJ1-1, with D possibly matching TRBD1 (6 bases). This CDR3 is 13 amino acids long. CDR1 is LNHDA and CDR2 is SQIVND in the germline V gene (reference sequence). Trimming cost V 4 bases and J 7 bases, with 13 bases left between them. The CDR3 DNA follows: TGTGCCAGTAGTACTCACAGGGAGGGTGAAGCTTTCTTT. It specifies CASSTHREGEAFF. The complete variable domain, with remaining parts taken from reference TRBV19 and TRBJ1-1, reads DGGITQSPKYLFRKEGQNVTLSCEQNLNHDAMYWYRQDPGQGLRLIYYSQIVNDFQKGDIAEGYSVSREKKESFPLTVTSAQKNPTAFYLCASSTHREGEAFFGQGTRLTVV.

The gene calls are TRBV6-1 and TRBJ2-7, with TRBD2 as a possible D gene (5 bases). Trimming cost V 8 bases and J 2 bases, with 13 bases left between them. Germline CDR1 and CDR2: MNHNS and SASEGT. There are 13 residues in the CDR3. CDR3 sequence reads: CASLMYGTYEQYF. The DNA of the CDR3 is TGTGCCAGCTTGATGTACGGGACCTACGAGCAGTACTTC.

J is TRBJ1-1 and V is TRBV9, with D possibly matching TRBD1 (5 bases). Germline V gene lookup returns CDR1 SGDLS and CDR2 YYNGEE. The ends were cut back, 4 bases at V and 8 bases at J, with 15 bases in the middle. The CDR3 has 13 residues. The CDR3 is CASSPPWGVEAFF. CDR3 bases: TGTGCCAGCAGCCCCCCGTGGGGGGTAGAAGCTTTCTTT.

This clone was detected once. The chain carries TRBV21-1 and TRBJ2-1; TRBD1 reflects the table's D call only, with no check against the DNA. TRBV21-1 is a pseudogene locus. The CDR3 totals 13 residues. The CDR3 reads CASSGDRGNEQFF. The CDR3 DNA reads TGTGCCAGCAGCGGGGACAGGGGAAATGAGCAGTTCTTC.

V gene TRBV6-1 combines with J gene TRBJ1-2; TRBD1 aligns across 7 bases. V lost 2 bases and J lost 6; bases outside the gene matches: 9. Germline CDR1 MNHNS, CDR2 SASEGT. There are 15 residues in the CDR3. The CDR3 protein is CASSEFTGERDGYTF. DNA of the CDR3: TGTGCCAGCAGTGAATTCACAGGGGAAAGGGATGGCTACACCTTC.

The CDR3 bases are TGTGCCAGTAGTATAGGCAGGTTCTACGAGCAGTACTTC. The encoded protein is CASSIGRFYEQYF. This sequence joins TRBV19 and TRBJ2-7; no reliable D call. V lost 1 base, J lost 3 bases, and 7 bases lay in between. Germline V gene sequence: CDR1 LNHDA, CDR2 SQIVND (reference sequence). The CDR3 runs 13 residues.

The chain carries TRBV7-2 and TRBJ2-1, with D possibly matching TRBD2 (7 bases). In germline, CDR1 is SGHTA, CDR2 FQGNSA. This CDR3 spans 14 amino acids. The V and J ends lost 7 bases and 7 bases respectively, with 17 bases between them. CDR3 in DNA: TGTGCCAGCAACTCCTGGGGGGGGCGGAATGAGCAGTTCTTC. Protein sequence: CASNSWGGRNEQFF.

The chain links TRBV10-3 to TRBJ2-3, with D maybe TRBD2 (6 bases). The germline V gene encodes CDR1 ENHRY and CDR2 SYGVKD. The CDR3 runs 17 residues. V lost 5 bases to trimming and J lost 1 base, with 19 bases between them. The DNA of the CDR3 is TGTGCCATCAGTCCGACCGGGTCCGGGGGTGGCACAGATACGCAGTATTTT. Translated, it gives CAISPTGSGGGTDTQYF.

This clone has a single count. The chain is built from TRBV7-3 and TRBJ2-1; perhaps TRBD2 as D (5 bases). The V end was cut by 5 bases, the J end by 4 bases, with 12 bases between. This CDR3 region has 14 residues. Per the germline V gene, CDR1 is SGHTA and CDR2 is FQGTGA. This CDR3 is CASSPGLDYNEQFF. DNA of the CDR3: TGTGCCAGCAGCCCCGGACTGGATTACAATGAGCAGTTCTTC.

This sequence joins TRBV5-6 and TRBJ2-7; D perhaps matches TRBD2 (6 bases). CDR1 is SGHDT and CDR2 is YYEEEE in the germline V gene. V gave up 2 bases and J gave up 2 bases, with 8 bases separating them. The CDR3 extends over 13 amino acids. CDR3 nucleotide sequence: TGTGCCAGCAGCTTCTCGGGGGCCTACGAGCAGTACTTC. This gives the protein CASSFSGAYEQYF.

The table lists this clone with a count of one. This CDR3 reads CASRETGLTYNEQFF. The CDR3 region has the DNA TGTGCCAGCAGAGAAACAGGGTTGACCTACAATGAGCAGTTCTTC. The chain uses TRBV28 and TRBJ2-1; weak D call: TRBD1 (6 bases). Germline V lookup: CDR1 MDHEN, CDR2 SYDVKM. This CDR3 is 15 amino acids long. Trimming shortened V by 6 bases and J by 2 bases, and 14 bases separated the two germline ends. Filled out from reference TRBV28 and TRBJ2-1, the complete variable domain reads DVKVTQSSRYLVKRTGEKVFLECVQDMDHENMFWYRQDPGLGLRLIYFSYDVKMKEKGDIPEGYSVSREKKERFSLILESASTNQTSMYLCASRETGLTYNEQFFGPGTRLTVL.

This chain connects TRBV19 to TRBJ2-7, with 9 bases identical to TRBD2. The V and J ends lost 1 base and 0 bases, in that order; junction bases with no gene match: 7. Germline loops: CDR1 LNHDA, CDR2 SQIVND (reference sequence). This CDR3 region has 17 residues. The CDR3 bases are TGTGCCAGTAGTATAGTACTAGCGGGCGACAGCTCCTACGAGCAGTACTTC. Residues: CASSIVLAGDSSYEQYF.

The J gene is TRBJ1-5, the V gene TRBV19; D is uncertain. V was cut by 3 bases and J by 0 bases, with 9 bases left in between. The CDR3 spans 15 residues. From germline, CDR1 is LNHDA and CDR2 SQIVND (reference sequence). The CDR3 coding sequence is TGTGCCAGTAGTATTAGCGGCTATAGCAATCAGCCCCAGCATTTT. Residues: CASSISGYSNQPQHF.